This T cell receptor (beta chain) was observed in a study of shared clonotypes between healthy human individuals. Study-level results: A small donor pool kept down the genetic and exposure-history diversity that was represented. The study generally estimated greater richness for naive than memory subsets.

Naive CD8 cells lacked CD45RO, underwent positive selection for CCR7 and left out terminally differentiated effector memory CD45RA+ cells. TCRdb's copy holds only in-frame clones and misses some; the assay was immunoSEQ multiplex PCR. The sample yields more than 2 million clones, around 95% seen once. On this clone: Its antigen is unknown.

Germline V gene lookup returns CDR1 SGHVS and CDR2 FQNEAQ. The V and J ends lost 4 bases and 8 bases, in that order; junction bases with no gene match: 14. The CDR3 has 16 residues. The clonotype comes from a man between 18 and 29 years old in good health. Some clones in this sample may be carry-over from other donors' samples. V and J are TRBV7-8 and TRBJ1-3; 7 bases are a match to TRBD1. Sequenced input: naive CD8+ T cells from PBMCs. The CDR3 region is CASSSGRLGQRHTIYF. The CDR3 coding sequence is TGTGCCAGCAGCTCGGGGCGGTTGGGACAGAGGCACACCATATATTTT. The full variable domain, its missing parts supplied by reference TRBV7-8 and TRBJ1-3, is GAGVSQSPRYKVAKRGQDVALRCDPISGHVSLFWYQQALGQGPEFLTYFQNEAQLDKSGLPSDRFFAERPEGSVSTLKIQRTQQEDSAVYLCASSSGRLGQRHTIYFGEGSWLTVV.